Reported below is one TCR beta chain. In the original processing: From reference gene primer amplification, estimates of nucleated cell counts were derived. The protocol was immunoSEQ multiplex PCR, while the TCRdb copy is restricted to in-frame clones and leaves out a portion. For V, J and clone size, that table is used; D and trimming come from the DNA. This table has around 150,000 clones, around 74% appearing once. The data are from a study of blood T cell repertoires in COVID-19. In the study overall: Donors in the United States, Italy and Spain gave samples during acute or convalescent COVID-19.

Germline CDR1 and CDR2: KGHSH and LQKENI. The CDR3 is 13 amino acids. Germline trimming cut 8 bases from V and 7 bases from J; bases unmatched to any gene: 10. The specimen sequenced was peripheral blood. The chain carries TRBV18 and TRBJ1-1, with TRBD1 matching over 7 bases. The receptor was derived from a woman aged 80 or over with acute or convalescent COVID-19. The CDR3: CASTDREESEAFF. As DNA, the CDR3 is TGTGCCAGCACAGACAGGGAGGAGAGTGAAGCTTTCTTT.